This T cell receptor beta chain was profiled in a study of blood T cells in healthy people across ages. Study-wide results and limits: Diversity was higher, and naive CD4+ cells more numerous, in long-lived donors than in aged donors. PBMCs went unsorted, and a conclusive naive versus antigen-experienced comparison was therefore prevented.

Sample-barcoded 5' priming and a J-beta primer mix drove a second PCR of roughly 6 to 12 cycles. Paired-end reads containing CDR3 totaled no fewer than 2.5 million for each sample. TCRdb fed the 5' RACE reads into MiXCR, producing one record per CDR3 protein. Among 900,000 to 950,000 distinct CDR3 sequences listed, 25% to 30% were seen once. Of note for this clonotype: Its target is not known.

Germline CDR1 and CDR2: SGDLS and YYNGEE. Trimming shortened V by 1 base and J by 4 bases, and 17 bases separated the two germline ends. The CDR3 length is 16 residues. The same data also went into a second study, on T cells of mothers and their children. This second report adds: Thymic selection, a shaping force on TCR recombination output, acts similarly in related and unrelated pairs.

The sequenced sample consisted of blood. This chain links TRBV9 with TRBJ1-1; D possibly corresponds to TRBD1 (5 bases). This sequence was found in a woman aged 40 to 55 in good health. The CDR3 sequence is CASSVLAQAEGTEAFF. The CDR3 region has the DNA TGTGCCAGCAGCGTACTGGCACAGGCCGAGGGCACTGAAGCTTTCTTT. Supplemented by reference TRBV9 and TRBJ1-1, the full variable domain reads DSGVTQTPKHLITATGQRVTLRCSPRSGDLSVYWYQQSLDQGLQFLIQYYNGEERAKGNILERFSAQQFPDLHSELNLSSLELGDSALYFCASSVLAQAEGTEAFFGQGTRLTVV.